This TCR beta chain stems from a study of CD8 T cells in Susac syndrome. The CDR3 runs 17 residues. Germline loops: CDR1 LGHDT, CDR2 YNNKEL (reference sequence). The V segment lost 4 bases and the J segment 5 bases; nucleotides outside the gene matches: 12. The study sequenced TCR beta in blood CD8+ and CD4+ T cells. RNA in amounts of roughly 0.5 to 1 ug was reverse transcribed with random hexamers. One entry per CDR3 protein results from TCRdb running MiXCR on the immunoSEQ multiplex PCR reads. In the table there are under 550,000 distinct CDR3 sequences, around 85% of which are singletons. This sequence joins TRBV3-1 and TRBJ2-2, with TRBD1 matching over 8 bases. The sequenced sample was CD8+ T cells from PBMCs. The receptor was derived from a human donor with multiple sclerosis. CDR3 nucleotide sequence: TGTGCCAGCAGCCCTCCATTACAGGGGGAATCTACCGGGGAGCTGTTTTTT. Its translation: CASSPPLQGESTGELFF.